A single sample gave rise to the 7 T cell receptor beta chains below, sequenced in a study of T-cell memory formation after mild COVID-19. TCRdb recomputed calls from the 5' RACE reads with MiXCR, one row per CDR3 protein. The table records around 82,000 distinct CDR3 sequences, roughly 13% of them present only once. Sequences were obtained from PBMCs or a T cell subset sorted from them (not recorded which). These receptors were obtained from a man aged 18 to 29 who had mild COVID-19 (a few samples of this study predate the infection). Cell type and time point are not known.

A few counts support this clonotype. The CDR3 is CSASWALGAPNYGYTF. The CDR3 region has the DNA TGCAGTGCTAGCTGGGCCTTGGGGGCACCTAACTATGGCTACACCTTC. The chain carries TRBV20-1 and TRBJ1-2; D may be TRBD1 (6 bases). Germline CDR1 and CDR2: DFQATT and SNEGSKA (reference sequence). The V gene lost 3 bases and the J gene lost 0 bases, with 17 bases spanning the gap. The CDR3 covers 16 residues.

This clonotype was counted a few times. The chain has TRBV4-3 and TRBJ2-3, with TRBD2 matching over 11 bases. J lost 6 bases, V lost 3 bases, and 8 bases had no gene match. From germline, CDR1 is LGHNA and CDR2 YSLEER. The length of the CDR3 is 16 residues. CDR3 DNA sequence: TGCGCCAGCAGCCAGAAGACTAGCGGGGTCGGGGATACGCAGTATTTT. This gives the protein CASSQKTSGVGDTQYF.

The rearrangement joins TRBV5-6 to TRBJ1-5; D is undetermined. Germline V gives CDR1 SGHDT, CDR2 YYEEEE. There are 13 residues in the CDR3. V was cut by 5 bases and J by 6 bases, with 12 bases left in between. CDR3 sequence reads: CASSWAGGQPQHF. The CDR3 DNA is TGTGCCAGCAGTTGGGCCGGCGGTCAGCCCCAGCATTTT.

This chain joins TRBV4-1 and TRBJ2-3, with D uncertain. Deletions cut 1 base from V and 7 bases from J, with 12 bases between. Germline V gene lookup returns CDR1 MGHRA and CDR2 YSYEKL. The CDR3 is 14 residues long. CDR3 nucleotides: TGCGCCAGCAGCCAAGCTATAATGGGGAATACGCAGTATTTT. It codes for CASSQAIMGNTQYF.

V gene TRBV6-2 or TRBV6-3 combines with J gene TRBJ2-5, with 10 bases that match TRBD1. This CDR3 contains 17 residues. The germline gives CDR1 MNHEY, CDR2 SVGEGT. V dropped 5 bases and J dropped 6; count of bases not matched to a gene: 15. The CDR3 loop reads CASSGYYGTGDQKTQYF. The CDR3 DNA is TGTGCCAGCAGTGGATACTACGGGACAGGGGATCAAAAGACCCAGTACTTC.

The rearrangement uses TRBV7-9 and TRBJ2-5; tentative D call: TRBD2 (5 bases). The CDR3 consists of 16 residues. CDR1 SEHNR and CDR2 FQNEAQ come from the germline V gene (reference sequence). With 3 bases removed from V and 3 bases from J, the gap between germline ends came to 17 bases. The CDR3, as DNA: TGTGCCAGCAGCTTGAGTACCCGGGCCGGGGAAGAGACCCAGTACTTC. The encoded protein is CASSLSTRAGEETQYF.

In this sample, this clonotype turned up a few times. The chain combines TRBV7-2 with TRBJ2-7; 7 bases are shared with TRBD2. The CDR3 is 17 amino acids. Germline V gene data show CDR1 as SGHTA and CDR2 as FQGNSA. V lost 4 bases to trimming and J lost 3 bases; unmatched junction nucleotides: 15. CDR3 sequence: CASSSRRPGTTVYEQYF. In DNA, the CDR3 is TGTGCCAGCAGCTCCCGCCGCCCCGGGACTACGGTCTACGAGCAGTACTTC.